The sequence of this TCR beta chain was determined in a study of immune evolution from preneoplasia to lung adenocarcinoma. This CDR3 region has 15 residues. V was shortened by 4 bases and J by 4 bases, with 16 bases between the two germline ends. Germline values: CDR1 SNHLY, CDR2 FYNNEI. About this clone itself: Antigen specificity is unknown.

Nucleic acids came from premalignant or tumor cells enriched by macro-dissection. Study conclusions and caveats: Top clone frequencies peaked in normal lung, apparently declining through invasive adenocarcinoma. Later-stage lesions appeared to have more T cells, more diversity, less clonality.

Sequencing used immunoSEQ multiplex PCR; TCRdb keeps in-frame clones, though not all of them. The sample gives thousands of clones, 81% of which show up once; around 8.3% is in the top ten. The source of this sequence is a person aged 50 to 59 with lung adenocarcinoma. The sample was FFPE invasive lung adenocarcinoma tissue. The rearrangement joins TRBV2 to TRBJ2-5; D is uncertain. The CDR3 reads CASSANARRIETQYF. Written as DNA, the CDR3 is TGTGCCAGCAGTGCCAATGCTCGACGGATAGAGACCCAGTACTTC.